Below are 12 T cell receptor beta chains sequenced from a single sample in a study of blood T cells in healthy people across ages. Next came a second PCR, run for about 7 to 12 cycles, which used a sample-barcoded 5' primer along with a J-beta primer mix. Each CDR3 protein gets one entry after TCRdb re-called the 5' RACE reads with MiXCR. In the table there are hundreds of thousands of distinct CDR3 sequences, under 25% of which are singletons. The sample consisted of blood. The receptors originated from a man aged 65 to 85 in good health.

The rearrangement links TRBV4-1 to TRBJ1-1; no definite D call. The CDR3 is 14 residues long. The germline V gene has CDR1 MGHRA and CDR2 YSYEKL. Trimming took off 1 base at V and 4 bases at J, with 10 bases between the two ends. The CDR3 spells CASSQAKVLTEAFF. CDR3 bases: TGCGCCAGCAGCCAAGCGAAGGTCCTCACTGAAGCTTTCTTT.

The CDR3 sequence is CASSFPGAEEQYF. DNA for the CDR3: TGCGCCAGCAGCTTTCCAGGGGCGGAAGAGCAGTACTTC. The chain links TRBV5-1 to TRBJ2-7, with a weak D call TRBD1 (6 bases). The V end lost 2 bases, the J end lost 7 bases, and 13 bases lay between the germline ends. The CDR3 length is 13 residues. Germline lookup yields CDR1 SGHRS and CDR2 YFSETQ.

In its sample, this clonotype was seen many times. This chain uses TRBV3-1 with TRBJ2-7; D ambiguous. V dropped 1 base and J dropped 5 bases, with 3 bases sitting between them. The CDR3 is 11 amino acids. CDR1 LGHDT and CDR2 YNNKEL come from the germline V gene (reference sequence). The CDR3 here is CASSQGDEQYF. DNA of the CDR3: TGTGCCAGCAGCCAAGGGGACGAGCAGTACTTC.

This clonotype was counted many times. The chain joins TRBV2 to TRBJ2-3, with 8 positions matching TRBD2. After removal of 5 bases from V and 6 bases from J, the junction contained 1 base not matched to a gene. CDR1 and CDR2 (germline): SNHLY, FYNNEI. There are 12 residues in the CDR3. As DNA, the CDR3 is TGTGCCAGCAGTAGCGGGAGCGATACGCAGTATTTT. Translated: CASSSGSDTQYF.

The CDR3: CASSLLGKEETQYF. In nucleotides, the CDR3 is TGTGCCAGCAGCTTGTTAGGGAAGGAAGAGACCCAGTACTTC. The chain combines TRBV5-6 with TRBJ2-5; D gene unclear. Trimming pared 1 base from V and 3 bases from J, leaving 10 bases between. CDR1 SGHDT and CDR2 YYEEEE come from the germline V gene. This CDR3 contains 14 residues.

CDR3 protein: CASSLGRGTGNQPQHF. DNA of the CDR3: TGTGCCAGCAGTTTAGGCAGGGGGACGGGCAATCAGCCCCAGCATTTT. The chain carries TRBV28 and TRBJ1-5; TRBD1 matches 7 bases. The CDR3 loop spans 16 amino acids. The V and J ends lost 2 bases and 2 bases, in that order; junction bases with no gene match: 6. CDR1 is MDHEN and CDR2 is SYDVKM in the germline V gene.

In its sample, this clonotype was seen a few times. This chain links TRBV12-3 or TRBV12-4 with TRBJ1-1; TRBD1 aligns across 7 bases. This CDR3 comprises 13 residues. V was clipped by 4 bases and J by 4 bases; unmatched bases: 3. The CDR3: CASSSAGGTEAFF. In DNA form, the CDR3 reads TGTGCCAGCAGTTCGGCAGGGGGCACTGAAGCTTTCTTT.

This clonotype was observed at least ten times. V and J are TRBV7-2 and TRBJ2-2, with D hard to call. This CDR3 has 11 residues. V was trimmed by 0 bases and J by 7 bases, leaving 0 bases between them. Germline lookup yields CDR1 SGHTA and CDR2 FQGNSA. CDR3 region: CASSLAGELFF. The CDR3 DNA follows: TGTGCCAGCAGCTTAGCCGGGGAGCTGTTTTTT.

The chain has TRBV7-2 and TRBJ2-7, with 9 bases that match TRBD1. The CDR3 contains 14 residues. Germline lookup yields CDR1 SGHTA and CDR2 FQGNSA. V dropped 4 bases and J dropped 6; count of bases not matched to a gene: 7. The CDR3 is CASSYGTGSAEQYF. In nucleotides, the CDR3 is TGTGCCAGCAGCTACGGGACAGGGTCGGCCGAGCAGTACTTC.

The chain joins TRBV20-1 to TRBJ2-5; maybe TRBD2 (5 bases). Trimming removed 5 bases from V and 2 bases from J, with 21 bases in between. The CDR3 totals 16 residues. Germline V gene lookup returns CDR1 DFQATT and CDR2 SNEGSKA (reference sequence). The CDR3 here is CSAPDLGGRGQETQYF. DNA for the CDR3: TGCAGTGCTCCAGATCTGGGCGGGCGCGGGCAAGAGACCCAGTACTTC.

There are many counts of this clonotype. This chain links TRBV15 with TRBJ1-6; D not certain. The CDR3 extends over 17 amino acids. Germline V lookup: CDR1 LNHNV, CDR2 YYDKDF (reference sequence). The V end lost 0 bases, the J end lost 7 bases, and 16 bases lay between the germline ends. The CDR3 loop reads CATSRDPSQSLNSPLHF. The CDR3 DNA follows: TGTGCCACCAGCAGAGATCCTTCGCAAAGCTTGAATTCACCCCTCCACTTT. The full variable domain, with the rest looked up from reference TRBV15 and TRBJ1-6, is DAMVIQNPRYQVTQFGKPVTLSCSQTLNHNVMYWYQQKSSQAPKLLFHYYDKDFNNEADTPDNFQSRRPNTSFCFLDIRSPGLGDTAMYLCATSRDPSQSLNSPLHFGNGTRLTVT.

This clonotype was recorded a few times. CDR3: CASSLAGELYEQYF. For the CDR3, the DNA is TGTGCCAGCAGTCTAGCGGGAGAGTTGTACGAGCAGTACTTC. This rearrangement joins TRBV7-9 to TRBJ2-7; 10 bases align to TRBD2. Trimming at V came to 6 bases and at J to 4 bases, leaving 6 bases not matched to a gene. Germline V gives CDR1 SEHNR, CDR2 FQNEAQ (reference sequence). The CDR3 is 14 amino acids.